This T cell receptor beta chain was recovered during a study of blood T cell repertoires in COVID-19. This CDR3 comprises 14 residues. The trim removed 10 bases at V and 6 bases at J, leaving 10 bases unmatched. Germline loops: CDR1 LNHDA, CDR2 SQIVND (reference sequence). As originally analysed: Reference gene primer amplification yielded estimated nucleated cell counts. Only in-frame clones appear in the TCRdb table, and some are missing; sequencing was by immunoSEQ multiplex PCR. That table furnishes V, J and clone size, whereas the DNA furnished D and trimming. Altogether roughly 20,000 clones are present, nearly 90% being singletons, with the ten largest covering about 13%.

The clonotype originates from a man in his sixties with active COVID-19. This sequence joins TRBV19 and TRBJ1-2, with TRBD1 matching over 11 bases. Specimen: peripheral blood. CDR3 loop: CATRTGGSDHGYTF. The DNA for the CDR3 is TGTGCCACCCGGACAGGGGGCAGTGATCATGGCTACACCTTC.